The clone carrying this TCR beta chain was counted a single time. The assay was immunoSEQ multiplex PCR, and TCRdb's table has in-frame clones only and misses some. The sample shows some 130,000 clones, about 93% of them seen only once. The data were obtained in a study of control samples from healthy donors and cancer patients. In germline, CDR1 is LGHNA, CDR2 YSLEER. The CDR3 loop spans 13 amino acids. With 0 bases removed from V and 9 bases from J, the gap between germline ends came to 10 bases. Sequencing was done on a sample of PBMCs. The V and J genes are TRBV4-3 and TRBJ2-3; D is ambiguous. This clonotype was obtained from a man aged 50 to 59 with head and neck cancer. CDR3 in amino acids: CASSQDWQATQYF. For the CDR3, the DNA is TGCGCCAGCAGCCAAGACTGGCAGGCCACGCAGTATTTT.